This T cell receptor beta chain was identified in a study of T cell responses to AZD1222 COVID-19 vaccine. Looking at the study overall: Pooled together were second doses at about 4 or about 12 weeks. Study-wide findings and caveats: Clonal diversity may have been underestimated, and the donors were mostly white British, with more females than males.

V was trimmed by 3 bases and J by 8 bases, leaving 16 bases between them. CDR1 LGHNA and CDR2 YSLEER come from the germline V gene. The CDR3 has 14 residues. Data came from immunoSEQ multiplex PCR; TCRdb stores just in-frame clones and leaves some out. Among 100,000 or so clones listed, around 87% were seen once. A note on this clone: Its antigen is unknown.

The receptor comes from an adult in good health. The sequences come from peripheral blood, collected on day 0 of AZD1222 vaccination. V is TRBV4-3 and J is TRBJ1-2, with D possibly matching TRBD1 (5 bases). In nucleotides, the CDR3 is TGCGCCAGCAGCCAGGCCCAGGGTTTTGGGGGCTACACCTTC. Protein product: CASSQAQGFGGYTF.